The sequence of this T cell receptor (beta chain) was determined in a study of cytomegalovirus exposure and HLA in healthy donors. The study's findings and limits: Testing in vitro showed a few CMV-associated chains specific for CMV antigens.

A 120-subject validation cohort, separate from the approximately 720-subject first cohort, supplied the donors. J lost 1 base, V lost 0 bases, and 11 bases had no gene match. CDR1 and CDR2 from the germline V gene are KGHSH and LQKENI. There are 19 residues in the CDR3. Concerning this clone itself: The antigen remains unidentified.

Assay: immunoSEQ multiplex PCR; the TCRdb copy retains only in-frame clones and omits some. Among 150,000 to 250,000 clones listed, about 81% were seen once. Material for sequencing was PBMCs. This chain links TRBV18 with TRBJ2-1; TRBD1 matches at 8 bases. The TCR was taken from a woman younger than 45 in good health and CMV-seronegative. In DNA form, the CDR3 reads TGTGCCAGCTCACCACCCCAGGGGGCCCGCCGGGGTTCCTACAATGAGCAGTTCTTC. Protein sequence: CASSPPQGARRGSYNEQFF.